The clone carrying this TCR beta chain was observed at least ten times. Its antigen remains unidentified. This entry belongs to a study of T-cell memory formation after mild COVID-19. General study findings and limits: Mainly CM and EM harbored the contracting CD4+ clones; mainly EMRA harbored the CD8+ ones.

Germline V gene data show CDR1 as MDHEN and CDR2 as SYDVKM. The CDR3 totals 13 residues. Trimming removed 6 bases from V and 7 bases from J, with 10 bases in between. TCRdb independently ran MiXCR on the 5' RACE reads; one entry per CDR3 protein. The repertoire consists of a few hundred thousand distinct CDR3 sequences, with approximately 19% occurring once and the leading ten covering under 25%. The rearrangement links TRBV28 to TRBJ1-6; TRBD1 is a possible D gene (5 bases). Material: PBMCs or a T cell subset sorted from them (not recorded which). The clonotype originates from a man younger than 35 who had mild COVID-19 (a few samples of this study predate the infection). Cell type and time point are not known. The CDR3 bases are TGTGCCAGCAGGAGAGAGGGGAATTCACCCCTCCACTTT. Protein sequence: CASRREGNSPLHF. Variable domain in full (rest from reference TRBV28 and TRBJ1-6): DVKVTQSSRYLVKRTGEKVFLECVQDMDHENMFWYRQDPGLGLRLIYFSYDVKMKEKGDIPEGYSVSREKKERFSLILESASTNQTSMYLCASRREGNSPLHFGNGTRLTVT.